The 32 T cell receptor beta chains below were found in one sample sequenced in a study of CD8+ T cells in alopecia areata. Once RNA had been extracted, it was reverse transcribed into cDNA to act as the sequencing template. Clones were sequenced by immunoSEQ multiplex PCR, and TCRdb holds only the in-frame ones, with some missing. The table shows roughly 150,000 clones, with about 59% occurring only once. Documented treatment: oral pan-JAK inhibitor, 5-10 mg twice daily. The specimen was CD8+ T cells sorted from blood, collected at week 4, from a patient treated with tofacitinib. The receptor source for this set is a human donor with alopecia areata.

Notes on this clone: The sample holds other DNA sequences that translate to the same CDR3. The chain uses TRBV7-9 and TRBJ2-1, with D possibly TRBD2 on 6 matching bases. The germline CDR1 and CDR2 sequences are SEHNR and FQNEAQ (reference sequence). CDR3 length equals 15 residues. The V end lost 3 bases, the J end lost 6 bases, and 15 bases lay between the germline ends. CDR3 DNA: TGTGCCAGCAGCTTCCCCCAGGGTAGCGGCAATGAGCAGTTCTTC. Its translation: CASSFPQGSGNEQFF.

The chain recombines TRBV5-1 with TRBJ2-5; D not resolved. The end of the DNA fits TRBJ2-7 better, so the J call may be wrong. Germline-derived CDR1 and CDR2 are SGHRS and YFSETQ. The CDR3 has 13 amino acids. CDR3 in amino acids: CASSLDSAHEQYF. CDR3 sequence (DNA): TGCGCCAGCAGCTTGGATTCGGCCCACGAGCAGTACTTC.

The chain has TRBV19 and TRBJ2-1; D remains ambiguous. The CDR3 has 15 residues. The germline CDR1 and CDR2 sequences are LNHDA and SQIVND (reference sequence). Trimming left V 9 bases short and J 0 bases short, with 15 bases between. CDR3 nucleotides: TGTGCCAGCGTCCCCGACACGAGCTCCTACAATGAGCAGTTCTTC. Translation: CASVPDTSSYNEQFF.

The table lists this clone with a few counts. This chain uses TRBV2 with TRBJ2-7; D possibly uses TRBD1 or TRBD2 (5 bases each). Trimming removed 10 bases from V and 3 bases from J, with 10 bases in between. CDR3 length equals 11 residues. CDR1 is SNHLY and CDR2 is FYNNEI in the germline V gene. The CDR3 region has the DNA TGTGCCACCAGGGCGGGCTACGAGCAGTACTTC. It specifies CATRAGYEQYF.

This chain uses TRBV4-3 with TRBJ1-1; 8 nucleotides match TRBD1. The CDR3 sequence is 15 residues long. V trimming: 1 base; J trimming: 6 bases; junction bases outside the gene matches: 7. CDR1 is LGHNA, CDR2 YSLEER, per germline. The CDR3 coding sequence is TGCGCCAGCAGCCAAGGCACGGGACAGGCGTCTGAAGCTTTCTTT. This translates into CASSQGTGQASEAFF.

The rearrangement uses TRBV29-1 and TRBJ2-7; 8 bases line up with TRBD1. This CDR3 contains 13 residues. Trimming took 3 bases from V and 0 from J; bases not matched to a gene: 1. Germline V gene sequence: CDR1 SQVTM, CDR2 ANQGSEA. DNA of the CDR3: TGCAGCGTTGAGGACAGGGACTCCTACGAGCAGTACTTC. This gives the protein CSVEDRDSYEQYF.

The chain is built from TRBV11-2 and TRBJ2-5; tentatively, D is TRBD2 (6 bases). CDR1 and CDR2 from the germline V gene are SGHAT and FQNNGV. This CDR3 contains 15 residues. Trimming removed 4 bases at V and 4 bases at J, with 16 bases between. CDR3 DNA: TGTGCCAGCAGCTACACGCCCGGGGGAGGAGAGACCCAGTACTTC. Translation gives CASSYTPGGGETQYF.

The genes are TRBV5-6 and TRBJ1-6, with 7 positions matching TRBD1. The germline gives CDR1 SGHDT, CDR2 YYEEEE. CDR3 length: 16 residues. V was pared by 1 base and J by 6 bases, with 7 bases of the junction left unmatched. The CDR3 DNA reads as TGTGCCAGCAGCTTGTGGACAGGTCCCTTTAATTCACCCCTCCACTTT. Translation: CASSLWTGPFNSPLHF.

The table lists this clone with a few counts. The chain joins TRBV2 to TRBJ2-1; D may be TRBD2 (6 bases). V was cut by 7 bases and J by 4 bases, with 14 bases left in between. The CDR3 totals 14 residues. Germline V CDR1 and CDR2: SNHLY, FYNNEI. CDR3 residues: CASMTREPYNEQFF. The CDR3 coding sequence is TGTGCCAGCATGACTAGGGAGCCTTACAATGAGCAGTTCTTC. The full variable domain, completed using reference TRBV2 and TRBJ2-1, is EPEVTQTPSHQVTQMGQEVILRCVPISNHLYFYWYRQILGQKVEFLVSFYNNEISEKSEIFDDQFSVERPDGSNFTLKIRSTKLEDSAMYFCASMTREPYNEQFFGPGTRLTVL.

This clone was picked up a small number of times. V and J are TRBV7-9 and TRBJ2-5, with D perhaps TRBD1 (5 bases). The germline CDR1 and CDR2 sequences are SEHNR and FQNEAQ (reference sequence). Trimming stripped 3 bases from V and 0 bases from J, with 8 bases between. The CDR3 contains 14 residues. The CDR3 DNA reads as TGTGCCAGCAGCTTGAGACAGTACCAAGAGACCCAGTACTTC. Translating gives CASSLRQYQETQYF.

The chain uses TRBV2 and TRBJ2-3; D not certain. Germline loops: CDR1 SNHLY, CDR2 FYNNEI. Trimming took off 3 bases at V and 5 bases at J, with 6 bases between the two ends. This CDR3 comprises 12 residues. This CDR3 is CASSDEEDTQYF. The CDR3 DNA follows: TGTGCCAGCAGTGACGAGGAAGATACGCAGTATTTT.

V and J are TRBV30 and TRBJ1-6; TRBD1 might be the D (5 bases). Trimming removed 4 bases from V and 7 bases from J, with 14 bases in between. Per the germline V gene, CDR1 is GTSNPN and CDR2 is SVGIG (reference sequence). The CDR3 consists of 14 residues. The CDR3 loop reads CAWTEGRGNSPLHF. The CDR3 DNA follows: TGTGCCTGGACGGAAGGCCGGGGGAATTCACCCCTCCACTTT.

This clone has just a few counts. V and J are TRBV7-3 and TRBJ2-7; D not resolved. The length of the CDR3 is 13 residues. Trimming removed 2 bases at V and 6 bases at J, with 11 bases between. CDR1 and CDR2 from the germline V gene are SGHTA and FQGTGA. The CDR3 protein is CASSLGVPGEQYF. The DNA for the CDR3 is TGTGCCAGCAGCTTAGGGGTCCCGGGCGAGCAGTACTTC.

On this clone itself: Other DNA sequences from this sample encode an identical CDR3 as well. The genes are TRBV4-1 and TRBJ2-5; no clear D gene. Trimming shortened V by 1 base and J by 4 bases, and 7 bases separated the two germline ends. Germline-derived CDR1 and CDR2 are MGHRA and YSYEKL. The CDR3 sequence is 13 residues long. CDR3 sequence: CASSQGIRETQYF. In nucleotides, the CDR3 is TGCGCCAGCAGCCAAGGGATTAGAGAGACCCAGTACTTC.

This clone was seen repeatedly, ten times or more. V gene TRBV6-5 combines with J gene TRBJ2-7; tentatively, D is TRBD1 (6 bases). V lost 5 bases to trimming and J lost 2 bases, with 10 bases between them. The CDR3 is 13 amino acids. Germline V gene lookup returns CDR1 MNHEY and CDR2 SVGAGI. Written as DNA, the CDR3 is TGTGCCAGCAGTAACAGGGTCACCTACGAGCAGTACTTC. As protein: CASSNRVTYEQYF.

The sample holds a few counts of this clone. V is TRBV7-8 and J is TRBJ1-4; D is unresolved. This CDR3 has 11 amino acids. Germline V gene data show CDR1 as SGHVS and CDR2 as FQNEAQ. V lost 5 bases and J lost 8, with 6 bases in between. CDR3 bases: TGTGCCAGCAGCCCGGGGGAAAAACTGTTTTTT. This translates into CASSPGEKLFF.

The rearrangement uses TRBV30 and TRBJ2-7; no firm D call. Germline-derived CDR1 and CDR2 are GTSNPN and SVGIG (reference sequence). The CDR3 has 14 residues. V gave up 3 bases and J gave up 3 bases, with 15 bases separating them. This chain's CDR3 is CAWRKEDIHYEQYF. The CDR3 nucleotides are TGTGCCTGGAGGAAGGAAGACATTCACTACGAGCAGTACTTC. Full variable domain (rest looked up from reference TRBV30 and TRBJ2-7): SQTIHQWPATLVQPVGSPLSLECTVEGTSNPNLYWYRQAAGRGLQLLFYSVGIGQISSEVPQNLSASRPQDRQFILSSKKLLLSDSGFYLCAWRKEDIHYEQYFGPGTRLTVT.

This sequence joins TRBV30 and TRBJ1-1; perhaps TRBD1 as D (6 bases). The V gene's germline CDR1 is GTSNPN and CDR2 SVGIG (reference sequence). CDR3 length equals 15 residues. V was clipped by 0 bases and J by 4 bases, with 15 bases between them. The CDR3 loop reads CAWSVRNREGTEAFF. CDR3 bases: TGTGCCTGGAGTGTACGAAACAGGGAGGGCACTGAAGCTTTCTTT.

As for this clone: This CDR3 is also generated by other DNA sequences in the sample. The CDR3 reads CASSFGDTEAFF. In nucleotides, the CDR3 is TGTGCCAGCAGCTTTGGGGACACTGAAGCTTTCTTT. The V and J genes are TRBV7-9 and TRBJ1-1; D unresolved. Deletions cut 3 bases from V and 3 bases from J, with 5 bases between. The CDR3 is 12 amino acids. Germline CDR1 SEHNR, CDR2 FQNEAQ (reference sequence).

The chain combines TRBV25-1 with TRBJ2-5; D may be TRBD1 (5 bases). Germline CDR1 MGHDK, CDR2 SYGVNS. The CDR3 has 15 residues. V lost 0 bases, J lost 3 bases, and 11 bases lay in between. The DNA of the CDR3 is TGTGCCAGCAGTGAATATACGACAGTGGAAGAGACCCAGTACTTC. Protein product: CASSEYTTVEETQYF.

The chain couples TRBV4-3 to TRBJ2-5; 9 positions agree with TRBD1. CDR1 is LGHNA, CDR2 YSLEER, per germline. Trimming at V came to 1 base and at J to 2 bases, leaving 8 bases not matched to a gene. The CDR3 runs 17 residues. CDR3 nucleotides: TGCGCCAGCAGCCAAGCATGGAACAGGGGGCTGCAAGAGACCCAGTACTTC. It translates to CASSQAWNRGLQETQYF.

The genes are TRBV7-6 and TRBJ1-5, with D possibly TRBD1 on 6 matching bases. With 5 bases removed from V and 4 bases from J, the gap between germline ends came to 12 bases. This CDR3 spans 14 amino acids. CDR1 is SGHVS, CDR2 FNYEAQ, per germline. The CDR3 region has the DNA TGTGCCAGCAGCCAAGGACAGCCAAATCAGCCCCAGCATTTT. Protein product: CASSQGQPNQPQHF.

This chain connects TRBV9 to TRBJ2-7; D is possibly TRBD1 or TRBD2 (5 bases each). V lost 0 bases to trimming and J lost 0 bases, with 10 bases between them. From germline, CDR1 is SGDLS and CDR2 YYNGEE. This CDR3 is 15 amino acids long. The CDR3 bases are TGTGCCAGCAGCGTAGATGGGGGAAGCTCCTACGAGCAGTACTTC. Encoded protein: CASSVDGGSSYEQYF.

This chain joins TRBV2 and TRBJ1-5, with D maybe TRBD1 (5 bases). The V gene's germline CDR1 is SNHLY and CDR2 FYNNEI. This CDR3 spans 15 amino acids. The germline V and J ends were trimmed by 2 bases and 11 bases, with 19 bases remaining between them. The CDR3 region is CASSEWGDPTKAQHF. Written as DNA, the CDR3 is TGTGCCAGCAGTGAATGGGGGGACCCGACCAAGGCCCAGCATTTT.

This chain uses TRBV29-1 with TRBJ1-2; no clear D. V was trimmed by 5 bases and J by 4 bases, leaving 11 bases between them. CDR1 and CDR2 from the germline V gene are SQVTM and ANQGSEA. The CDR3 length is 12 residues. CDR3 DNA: TGCAGCGTTTATGTCGCTCCCTATGGCTACACCTTC. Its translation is CSVYVAPYGYTF.

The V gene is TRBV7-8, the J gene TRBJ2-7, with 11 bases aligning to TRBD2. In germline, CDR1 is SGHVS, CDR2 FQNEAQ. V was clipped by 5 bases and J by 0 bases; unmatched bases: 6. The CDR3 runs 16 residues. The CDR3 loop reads CASSKLAGVTSYEQYF. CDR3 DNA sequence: TGTGCCAGCAGCAAACTAGCGGGGGTAACCTCCTACGAGCAGTACTTC.

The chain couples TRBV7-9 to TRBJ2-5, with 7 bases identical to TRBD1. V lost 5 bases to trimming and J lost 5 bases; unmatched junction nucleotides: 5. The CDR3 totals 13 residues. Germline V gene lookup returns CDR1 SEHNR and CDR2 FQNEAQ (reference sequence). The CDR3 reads CASSLDRRETQYF. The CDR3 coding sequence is TGTGCCAGCAGCCTGGACAGGAGGGAGACCCAGTACTTC.

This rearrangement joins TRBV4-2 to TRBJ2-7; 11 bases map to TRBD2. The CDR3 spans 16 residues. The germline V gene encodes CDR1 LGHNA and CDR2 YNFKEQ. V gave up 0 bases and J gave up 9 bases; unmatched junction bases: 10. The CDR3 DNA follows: TGTGCCAGCAGCCAAGAAGGAACTAGCGGGGGTCACGGGCAGTACTTC. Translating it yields CASSQEGTSGGHGQYF.

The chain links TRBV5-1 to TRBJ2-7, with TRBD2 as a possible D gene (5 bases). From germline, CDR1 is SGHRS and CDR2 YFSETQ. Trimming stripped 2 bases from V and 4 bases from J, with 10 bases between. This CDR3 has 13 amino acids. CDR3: CASSFRGSYEQYF. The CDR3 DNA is TGCGCCAGCAGCTTCCGGGGTTCGTACGAGCAGTACTTC.

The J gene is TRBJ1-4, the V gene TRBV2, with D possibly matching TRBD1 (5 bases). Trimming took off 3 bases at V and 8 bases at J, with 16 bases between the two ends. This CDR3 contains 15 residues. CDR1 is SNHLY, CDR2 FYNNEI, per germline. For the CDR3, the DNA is TGTGCCAGCAGTGATCGGGGGGTAGTAGAAGAAAAACTGTTTTTT. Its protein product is CASSDRGVVEEKLFF. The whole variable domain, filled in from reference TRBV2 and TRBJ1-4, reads EPEVTQTPSHQVTQMGQEVILRCVPISNHLYFYWYRQILGQKVEFLVSFYNNEISEKSEIFDDQFSVERPDGSNFTLKIRSTKLEDSAMYFCASSDRGVVEEKLFFGSGTQLSVL.

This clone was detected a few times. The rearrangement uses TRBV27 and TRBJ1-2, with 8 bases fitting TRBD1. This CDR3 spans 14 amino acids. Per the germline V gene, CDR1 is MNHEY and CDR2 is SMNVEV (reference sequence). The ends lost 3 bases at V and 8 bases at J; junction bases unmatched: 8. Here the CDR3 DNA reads TGTGCCAGCAGTTTCGGACAGGGAGTAAGGGGCTACACCTTC. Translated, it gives CASSFGQGVRGYTF.

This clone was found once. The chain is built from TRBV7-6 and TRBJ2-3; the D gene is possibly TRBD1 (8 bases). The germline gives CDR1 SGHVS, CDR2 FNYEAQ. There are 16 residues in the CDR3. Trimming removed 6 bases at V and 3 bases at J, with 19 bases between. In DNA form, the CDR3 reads TGTGCCAGCAGACTTACAGGGGGAGGGTTGACAGATACGCAGTATTTT. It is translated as CASRLTGGGLTDTQYF.